This TCR beta chain was captured in a study of early T cells in non-severe SARS-CoV-2 infection. The wider study: Chains stayed unpaired after sequencing of bulk RNA from unsorted whole blood. Points from the study as a whole: In VDJdb matching, anti-spike CD8 responses were favored while private and CD4 specificities went missing.

Concerning this clonotype: What it recognizes is unknown.

CDR3 length: 13 residues. With 2 bases removed from V and 9 bases from J, the gap between germline ends came to 16 bases. CDR1 is DFQATT, CDR2 SNEGSKA, per germline (reference sequence). Individual cDNA molecules received unique molecular identifiers during library preparation. TCRdb processed the 5' RACE reads anew with MiXCR; each CDR3 protein has one entry. The sample records tens of thousands of distinct CDR3 sequences, around 12% being singletons. The genes are TRBV20-1 and TRBJ1-2; D call uncertain. This TCR was sampled from an adult who was a healthcare worker with PCR-confirmed SARS-CoV-2 infection or an uninfected control (not recorded which). The source material was whole blood. The CDR3 sequence: CSARPPRGVSYTF. The CDR3 nucleotides read TGCAGTGCTAGACCCCCTCGTGGGGTAAGCTACACCTTC.